What follows describes a single TCR beta chain. Its specificity is not known. This entry is derived from a study of T cells expressing NK-cell markers. Study details: It was sorted CD3+CD56+NKG2C+, CD3+CD56+NKG2C- and CD3+CD56-NKG2C+ T cells that supplied the TCR beta repertoires.

Study outcomes and limitations: Several donors' CD3+CD56-NKG2C+ cells were dominated by the same clonotypes. HCMV specificity of expanded NKG2C+ T cell clones remained unclear.

After re-calling the 5' RACE reads, TCRdb lists one entry per CDR3 protein, DNA absent. This specimen shows about 150,000 distinct CDR3 sequences; the ten leading clones hold around a third. CDR3 length: 13 amino acids. The TCR comes from a woman in her fifties or sixties in good health. The V call is TRBV12-3 or TRBV12-4, the J call TRBJ2-5; the D call from TCRdb, TRBD1, cannot be confirmed without DNA. The specimen was blood T cells: a sorted CD56 or NKG2C T cell subset, CD4+ or CD8+ T cells, or bulk PBMC T cells (not recorded which). This CDR3 is CASSWDHEETQYF.